This T cell receptor beta chain was identified during a study of CD8 T cells in ankylosing spondylitis. The CDR3 has 11 residues. About this clonotype itself: A read error may account for a junction end that differs from germline.

TCRdb re-derived calls from the 5' RACE reads in MiXCR, one entry per CDR3 protein. The top ten hold more than 0.6% of the sample, which has about 250,000 distinct CDR3 sequences, 20% to 30% seen once. The receptor was derived from a male donor with ankylosing spondylitis or in good health (not recorded which). This chain links TRBV12-3 or TRBV12-4 with TRBJ1-2, with a weak D call TRBD1 (5 bases). Sequencing was done on a sample of blood, either unsorted or a sorted T cell fraction (not recorded which). The CDR3 is CASRSDSDKVF. The CDR3 nucleotides are TGTGCCAGCAGATCAGACAGCGACAAAGTCTTC.